The clone carrying this TCR beta chain was seen many times. Its antigen is not identified. What was amplified from RNA transcripts were TCR beta CDR3 regions. In the first-round RT-PCR of the TCR CDR3, the HTBI primer set was used. TCRdb called the multiplex PCR reads again in MiXCR, with one record for every CDR3 protein. The sample lists a few hundred thousand distinct CDR3 sequences, 13% to 15% seen once, with 14% in the top ten. This record belongs to a study of T cells in Graves' hyperthyroidism and ophthalmopathy. Points from the study as a whole: Ophthalmopathy prediction by the model preceded onset by a median about 6 months. Among clonotypes expanded in thyroid above 0.001, most were also found in blood. Stable hyperthyroidism was told apart from ophthalmopathy by a model built on 13 V-J features.

The CDR3 covers 16 residues. V lost 7 bases, J lost 5 bases, and 15 bases stayed unmatched. Germline V CDR1 and CDR2: DFQATT, SNEGSKA (reference sequence). Diagnoses rested on clinical symptoms, serum thyroxine and TRAb, thyroid ultrasound and orbital computed tomography. Sequencing was done on a sample of blood. The chain joins TRBV20-1 to TRBJ2-3, with TRBD1 matching 10 bases. This receptor was obtained from a woman in her forties with Graves' hyperthyroidism. The CDR3 here is CSVLLLGTGVKDTQYF. The DNA for the CDR3 is TGCAGTGTCCTCCTTCTTGGGACAGGGGTTAAAGATACGCAGTATTTT.